This T cell receptor (beta chain) originates from a study of T-cell reconstitution after alpha-beta-depleted transplantation in children. Study-wide results and caveats: Recipient T cells and thymic progenitors that survived were the source of the high TCRbeta diversity seen at day 60 in some patients. There were reportedly several hundred expanded graft clones from which alpha-beta T cells came about two months after transplant.

This clonotype was found many times. Its specificity is unknown. For TCRbeta, the library was prepared with unique molecular identifiers. TCRdb re-derived calls from the PCR reads in MiXCR, one entry per CDR3 protein. The sample lists a few hundred thousand distinct CDR3 sequences; roughly a tenth were seen once. Germline CDR1 reads DFQATT; CDR2 reads SNEGSKA (reference sequence). J gave up 6 bases and V 1 base, and 4 bases lay outside the gene matches. This CDR3 is built from 14 residues. The sample here was PBMCs, taken before TCRalphabeta/CD19-depleted stem cell transplant. The sequence was obtained from a child under two years old with acute myeloid leukemia, due to receive a stem cell transplant. This sequence joins TRBV20-1 and TRBJ2-1; TRBD2 matches 9 bases. The CDR3 here is CSARVAGVINEQFF. The CDR3 DNA reads TGCAGTGCTAGAGTAGCGGGAGTAATCAATGAGCAGTTCTTC.